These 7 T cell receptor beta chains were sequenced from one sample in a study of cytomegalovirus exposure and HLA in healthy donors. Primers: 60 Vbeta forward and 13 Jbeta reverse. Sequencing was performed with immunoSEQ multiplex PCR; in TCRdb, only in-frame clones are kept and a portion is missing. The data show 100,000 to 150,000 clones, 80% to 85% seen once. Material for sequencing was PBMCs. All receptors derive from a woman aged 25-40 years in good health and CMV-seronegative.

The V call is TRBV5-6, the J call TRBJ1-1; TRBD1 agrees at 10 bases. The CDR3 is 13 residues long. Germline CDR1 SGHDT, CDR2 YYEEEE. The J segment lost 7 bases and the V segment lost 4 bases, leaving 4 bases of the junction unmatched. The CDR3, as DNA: TGTGCCAGCAGCACCGACAGGGGGCTTGAAGCTTTCTTT. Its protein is CASSTDRGLEAFF.

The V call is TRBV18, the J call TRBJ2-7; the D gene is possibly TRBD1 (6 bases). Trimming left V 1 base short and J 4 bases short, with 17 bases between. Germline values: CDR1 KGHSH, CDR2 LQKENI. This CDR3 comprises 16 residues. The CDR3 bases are TGTGCCAGCTCACCACTAAGACAGGCGGACGGTTACGAGCAGTACTTC. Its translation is CASSPLRQADGYEQYF.

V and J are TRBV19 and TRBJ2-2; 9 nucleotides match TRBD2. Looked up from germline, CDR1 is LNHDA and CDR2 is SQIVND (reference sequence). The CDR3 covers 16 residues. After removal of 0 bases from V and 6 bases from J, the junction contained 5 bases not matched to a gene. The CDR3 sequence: CASSIERGGPSGELFF. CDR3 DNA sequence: TGTGCCAGTAGTATAGAGCGGGGGGGCCCCTCCGGGGAGCTGTTTTTT.

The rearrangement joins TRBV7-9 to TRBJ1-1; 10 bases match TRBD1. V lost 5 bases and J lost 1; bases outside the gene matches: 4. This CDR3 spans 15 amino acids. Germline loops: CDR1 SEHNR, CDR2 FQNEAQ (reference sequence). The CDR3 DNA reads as TGTGCCAGCAGCACCAGACAGGGGGCGAACACTGAAGCTTTCTTT. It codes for CASSTRQGANTEAFF.

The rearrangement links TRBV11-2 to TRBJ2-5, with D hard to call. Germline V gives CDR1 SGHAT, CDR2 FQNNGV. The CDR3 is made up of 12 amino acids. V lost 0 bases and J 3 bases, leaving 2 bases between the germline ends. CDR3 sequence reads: CASSLDEETQYF. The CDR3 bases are TGTGCCAGCAGCTTAGACGAAGAGACCCAGTACTTC.

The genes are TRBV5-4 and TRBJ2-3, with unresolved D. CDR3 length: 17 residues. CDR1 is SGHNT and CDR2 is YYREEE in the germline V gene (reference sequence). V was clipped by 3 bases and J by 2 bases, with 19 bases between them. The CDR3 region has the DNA TGTGCCAGCAGCTCTGGTGTACTCATATCAACCACAGATACGCAGTATTTT. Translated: CASSSGVLISTTDTQYF.

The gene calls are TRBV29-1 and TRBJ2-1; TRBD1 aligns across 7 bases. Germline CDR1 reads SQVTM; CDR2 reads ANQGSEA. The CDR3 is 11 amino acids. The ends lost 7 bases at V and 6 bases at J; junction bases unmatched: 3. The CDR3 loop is CSGGTANEQFF. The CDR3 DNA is TGCAGCGGGGGGACAGCCAATGAGCAGTTCTTC.